The 3 T cell receptor beta chains listed next were all sequenced from one sample in a study of blood T cell repertoires in COVID-19. Sequenced by immunoSEQ multiplex PCR; TCRdb stores in-frame clones only, minus some. Among approximately 85,000 clones, around 90% were seen once, and the ten largest hold 2% to 3%. Sequencing was performed on peripheral blood. The receptors come from a man in his forties or fifties with acute or convalescent COVID-19.

This chain joins TRBV4-1 and TRBJ2-1; TRBD2 is a possible D gene (6 bases). V gave up 4 bases and J gave up 4 bases, with 20 bases separating them. In germline, CDR1 is MGHRA, CDR2 YSYEKL. The CDR3 is 17 amino acids. Here the CDR3 reads CASSRKAPGREYNEQFF. The CDR3 DNA reads TGCGCCAGCAGCCGAAAGGCTCCGGGACGGGAGTACAATGAGCAGTTCTTC.

The chain recombines TRBV19 with TRBJ2-3; tentative D call: TRBD1 (6 bases). V shed 6 bases and J shed 6 bases, with 10 bases lying between them. Germline V gene lookup returns CDR1 LNHDA and CDR2 SQIVND (reference sequence). CDR3 length equals 12 residues. The DNA of the CDR3 is TGTGCCAGTAGCAGGGGAGTTGATACGCAGTATTTT. This codes for CASSRGVDTQYF.

The V gene is TRBV19, the J gene TRBJ1-5; 10 nucleotides agree with TRBD1. Germline lookup yields CDR1 LNHDA and CDR2 SQIVND (reference sequence). V shed 3 bases, J shed 16 bases, and the junction held 9 bases outside the gene matches. CDR3 length: 13 amino acids. Here the CDR3 DNA reads TGTGCCAGTAGTATTCCCGGGACAGGGGCCCTCCATTTT. It yields the protein CASSIPGTGALHF.